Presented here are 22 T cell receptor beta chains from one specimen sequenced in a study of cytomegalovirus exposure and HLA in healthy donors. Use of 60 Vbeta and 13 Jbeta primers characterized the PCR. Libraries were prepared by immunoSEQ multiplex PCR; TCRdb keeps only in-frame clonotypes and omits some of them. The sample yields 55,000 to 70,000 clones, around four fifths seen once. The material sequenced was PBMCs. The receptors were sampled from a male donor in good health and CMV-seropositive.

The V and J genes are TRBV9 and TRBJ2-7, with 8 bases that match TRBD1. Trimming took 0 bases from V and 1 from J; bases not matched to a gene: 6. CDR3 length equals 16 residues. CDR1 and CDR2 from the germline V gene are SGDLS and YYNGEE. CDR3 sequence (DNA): TGTGCCAGCAGCGTAGCGGGGACAGGACTTTCCTACGAGCAGTACTTC. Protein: CASSVAGTGLSYEQYF.

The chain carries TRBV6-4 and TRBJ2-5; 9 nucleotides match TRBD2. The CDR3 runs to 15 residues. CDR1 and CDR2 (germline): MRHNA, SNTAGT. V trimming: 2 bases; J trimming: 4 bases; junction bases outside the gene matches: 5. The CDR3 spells CASSDAAGGVETQYF. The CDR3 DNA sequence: TGTGCCAGCAGTGACGCAGCGGGGGGAGTAGAGACCCAGTACTTC.

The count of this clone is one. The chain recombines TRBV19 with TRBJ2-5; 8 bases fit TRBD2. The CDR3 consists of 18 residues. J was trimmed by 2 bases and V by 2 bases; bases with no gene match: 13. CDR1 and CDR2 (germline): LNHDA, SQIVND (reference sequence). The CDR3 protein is CASSINGGGWTSQETQYF. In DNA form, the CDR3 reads TGTGCCAGTAGTATAAACGGCGGGGGGTGGACCAGTCAAGAGACCCAGTACTTC.

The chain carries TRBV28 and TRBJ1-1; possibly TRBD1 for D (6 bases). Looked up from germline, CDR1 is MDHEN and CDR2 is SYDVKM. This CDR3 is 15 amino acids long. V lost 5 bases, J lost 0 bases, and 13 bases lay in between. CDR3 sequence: CASSRQTGMNTEAFF. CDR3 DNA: TGTGCCAGCAGTCGCCAGACAGGAATGAACACTGAAGCTTTCTTT.

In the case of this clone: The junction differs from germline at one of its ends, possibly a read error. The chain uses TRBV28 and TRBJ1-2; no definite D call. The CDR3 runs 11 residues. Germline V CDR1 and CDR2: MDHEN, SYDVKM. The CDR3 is CASSLSAGSLF. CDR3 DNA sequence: TGTGCCAGCAGTTTATCCGCAGGTTCCCTCTTC.

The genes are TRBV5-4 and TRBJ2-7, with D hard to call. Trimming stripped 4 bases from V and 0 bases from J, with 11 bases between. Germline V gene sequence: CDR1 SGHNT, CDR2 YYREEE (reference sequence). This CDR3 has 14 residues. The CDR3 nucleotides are TGTGCCAGCAGCCTAGACCCCAGCTCCTACGAGCAGTACTTC. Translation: CASSLDPSSYEQYF. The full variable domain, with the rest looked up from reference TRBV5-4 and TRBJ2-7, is ETGVTQSPTHLIKTRGQQVTLRCSSQSGHNTVSWYQQALGQGPQFIFQYYREEENGRGNFPPRFSGLQFPNYSSELNVNALELDDSALYLCASSLDPSSYEQYFGPGTRLTVT.

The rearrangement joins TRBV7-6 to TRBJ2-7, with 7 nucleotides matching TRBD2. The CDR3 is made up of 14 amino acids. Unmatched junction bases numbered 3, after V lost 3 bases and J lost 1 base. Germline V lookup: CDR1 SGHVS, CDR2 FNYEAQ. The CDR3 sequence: CASSFGGGSYEQYF. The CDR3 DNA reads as TGTGCCAGCAGCTTTGGGGGGGGGTCCTACGAGCAGTACTTC.

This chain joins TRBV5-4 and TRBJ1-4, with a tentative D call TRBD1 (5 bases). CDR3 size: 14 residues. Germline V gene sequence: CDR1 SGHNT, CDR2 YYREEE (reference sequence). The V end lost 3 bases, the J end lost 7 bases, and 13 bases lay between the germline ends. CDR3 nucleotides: TGTGCCAGCAGCTCCCAGGGAGCGGGTGAAAAACTGTTTTTT. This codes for CASSSQGAGEKLFF. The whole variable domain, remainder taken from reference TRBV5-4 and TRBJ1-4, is ETGVTQSPTHLIKTRGQQVTLRCSSQSGHNTVSWYQQALGQGPQFIFQYYREEENGRGNFPPRFSGLQFPNYSSELNVNALELDDSALYLCASSSQGAGEKLFFGSGTQLSVL.

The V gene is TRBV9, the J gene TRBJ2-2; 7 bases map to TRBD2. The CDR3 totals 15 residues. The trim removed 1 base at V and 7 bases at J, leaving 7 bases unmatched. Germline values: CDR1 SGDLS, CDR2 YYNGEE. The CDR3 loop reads CASSVNSGPGGELFF. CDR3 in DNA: TGTGCCAGCAGCGTAAATAGCGGGCCTGGCGGGGAGCTGTTTTTT.

The DNA of the CDR3 is TGTGCCAGCAGCTTAGGTCCTAGCGGGGGGGACAATGAGCAGTTCTTC. It encodes CASSLGPSGGDNEQFF. The chain recombines TRBV7-2 with TRBJ2-1, with TRBD2 matching over 12 bases. Germline V lookup: CDR1 SGHTA, CDR2 FQGNSA. J lost 5 bases, V lost 1 base, and 3 bases had no gene match. The CDR3 runs to 16 residues.

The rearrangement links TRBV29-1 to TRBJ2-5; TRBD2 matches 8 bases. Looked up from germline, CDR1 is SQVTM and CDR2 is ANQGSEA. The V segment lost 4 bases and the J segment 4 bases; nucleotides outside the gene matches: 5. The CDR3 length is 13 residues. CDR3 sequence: CSVVGLVLETQYF. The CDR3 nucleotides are TGCAGCGTTGTGGGACTAGTGCTAGAGACCCAGTACTTC.

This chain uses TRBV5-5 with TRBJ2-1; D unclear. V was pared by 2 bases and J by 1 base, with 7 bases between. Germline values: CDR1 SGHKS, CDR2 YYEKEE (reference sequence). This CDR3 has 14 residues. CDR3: CASSFPESYNEQFF. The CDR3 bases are TGTGCCAGCAGCTTTCCAGAATCCTACAATGAGCAGTTCTTC.

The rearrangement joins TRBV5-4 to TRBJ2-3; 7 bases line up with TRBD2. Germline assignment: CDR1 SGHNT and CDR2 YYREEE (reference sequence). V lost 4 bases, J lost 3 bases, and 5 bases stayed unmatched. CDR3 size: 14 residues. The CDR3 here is CASSGGGATDTQYF. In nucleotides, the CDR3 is TGTGCCAGCAGCGGGGGAGGGGCTACAGATACGCAGTATTTT.

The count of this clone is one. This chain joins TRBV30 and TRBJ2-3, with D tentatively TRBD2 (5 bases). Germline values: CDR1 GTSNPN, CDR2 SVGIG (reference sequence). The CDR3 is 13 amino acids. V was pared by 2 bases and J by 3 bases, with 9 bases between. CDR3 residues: CAWSLERTDTQYF. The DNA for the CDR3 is TGTGCCTGGAGTCTAGAGCGGACAGATACGCAGTATTTT.

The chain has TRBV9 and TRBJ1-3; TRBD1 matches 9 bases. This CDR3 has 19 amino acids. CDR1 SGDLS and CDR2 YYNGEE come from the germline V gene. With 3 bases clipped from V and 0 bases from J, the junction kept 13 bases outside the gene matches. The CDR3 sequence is CASSGGQGKRAISGNTIYF. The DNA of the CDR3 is TGTGCCAGCAGCGGAGGACAGGGGAAGCGGGCGATCTCTGGAAACACCATATATTTT.

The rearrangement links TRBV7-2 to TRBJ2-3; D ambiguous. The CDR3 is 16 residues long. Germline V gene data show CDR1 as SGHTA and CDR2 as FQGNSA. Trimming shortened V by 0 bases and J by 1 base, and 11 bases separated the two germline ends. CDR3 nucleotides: TGTGCCAGCAGCTTAGCGCCCCTAGATGGCACAGATACGCAGTATTTT. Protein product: CASSLAPLDGTDTQYF.

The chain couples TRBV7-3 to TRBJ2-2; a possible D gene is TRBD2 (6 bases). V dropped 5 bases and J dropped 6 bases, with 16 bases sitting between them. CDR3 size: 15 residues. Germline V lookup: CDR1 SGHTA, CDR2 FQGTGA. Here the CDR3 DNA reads TGTGCCAGCAGCCTCGGGGGTCAACCTGCCGGGGAGCTGTTTTTT. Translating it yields CASSLGGQPAGELFF.

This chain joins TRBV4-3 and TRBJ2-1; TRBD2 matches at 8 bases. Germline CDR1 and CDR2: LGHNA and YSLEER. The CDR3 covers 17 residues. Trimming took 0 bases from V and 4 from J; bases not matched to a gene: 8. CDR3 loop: CASSQDSPGGGYNEQFF. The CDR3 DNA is TGCGCCAGCAGCCAAGATTCCCCGGGGGGGGGTTACAATGAGCAGTTCTTC.

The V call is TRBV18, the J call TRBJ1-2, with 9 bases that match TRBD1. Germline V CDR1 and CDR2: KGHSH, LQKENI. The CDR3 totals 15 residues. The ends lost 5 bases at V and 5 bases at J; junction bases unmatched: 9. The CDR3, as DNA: TGTGCCAGCTCAACGGACAGGGGCGTTAGTTATGGCTACACCTTC. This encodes CASSTDRGVSYGYTF.

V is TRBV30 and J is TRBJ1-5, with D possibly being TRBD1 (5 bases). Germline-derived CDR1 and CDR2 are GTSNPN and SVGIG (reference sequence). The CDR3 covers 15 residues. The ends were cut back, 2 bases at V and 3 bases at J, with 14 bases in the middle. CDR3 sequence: CAWSTLGGNNQPQHF. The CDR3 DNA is TGTGCCTGGAGTACCTTGGGGGGGAACAATCAGCCCCAGCATTTT.

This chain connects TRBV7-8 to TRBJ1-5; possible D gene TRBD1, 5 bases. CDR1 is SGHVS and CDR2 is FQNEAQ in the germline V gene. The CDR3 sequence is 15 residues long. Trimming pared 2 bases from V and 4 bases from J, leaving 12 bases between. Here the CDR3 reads CASSLLTGSNQPQHF. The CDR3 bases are TGTGCCAGCAGCTTACTTACAGGTTCTAATCAGCCCCAGCATTTT.

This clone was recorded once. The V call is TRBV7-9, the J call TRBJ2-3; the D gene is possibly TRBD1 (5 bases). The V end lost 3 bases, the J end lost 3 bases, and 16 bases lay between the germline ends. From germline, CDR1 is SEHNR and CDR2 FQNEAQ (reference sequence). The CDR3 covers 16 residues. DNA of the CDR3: TGTGCCAGCAGCTTGAACGGGCAGGGCTTTACAGATACGCAGTATTTT. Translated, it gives CASSLNGQGFTDTQYF.